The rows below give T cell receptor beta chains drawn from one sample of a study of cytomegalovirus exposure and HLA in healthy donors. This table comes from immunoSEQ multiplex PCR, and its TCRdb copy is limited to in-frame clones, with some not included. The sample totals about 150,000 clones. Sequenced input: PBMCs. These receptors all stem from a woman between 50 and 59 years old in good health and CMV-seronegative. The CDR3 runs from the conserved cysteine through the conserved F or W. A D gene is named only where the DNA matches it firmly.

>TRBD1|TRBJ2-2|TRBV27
TGTGCCAGCAGCCCACAGGGGGCAGTTACCGGGGAGCTGTTTTTT
CASSPQGAVTGELFF
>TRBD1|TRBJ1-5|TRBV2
TGTGCCAGCAGTGGACAGGGGCATAGCAATCAGCCCCAGCATTTT
CASSGQGHSNQPQHF
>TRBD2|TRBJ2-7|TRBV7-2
TGTGCCAGCAGCACCGGGACTAGCGCCTCCTACGAGCAGTACTTC
CASSTGTSASYEQYF
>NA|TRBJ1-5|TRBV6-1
TGTGCCAGCAGTGAAAATAGTCGGGCCAGGGTTCTAGGTCAGCCCCAGCATTTT
CASSENSRARVLGQPQHF
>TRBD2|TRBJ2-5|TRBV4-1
TGCGCCAGCAGCCTAAAGCCGGGACTAGCGGGCCAAGAGACCCAGTACTTC
CASSLKPGLAGQETQYF
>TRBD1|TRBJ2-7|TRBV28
TGTGCCAGCAGTTCCGGGACAGGGTGGGTCGAGCAGTACTTC
CASSSGTGWVEQYF
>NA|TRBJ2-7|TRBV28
TGTGCCAGCACTCTCACTGGCGGGTTATCCTACGAGCAGTACTTC
CASTLTGGLSYEQYF
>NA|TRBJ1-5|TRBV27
TGTGCCAGCCGCTCCTTCCAGGCAGTTGCCAGCAATCAGCCCCAGCATTTT
CASRSFQAVASNQPQHF
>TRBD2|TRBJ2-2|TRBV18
TGCGCCAGCTCCCCTTCGGGGGGGTTGCACACCGGGGAGCTGTTTTTT
CASSPSGGLHTGELFF
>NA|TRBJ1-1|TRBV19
TGTGCCAGTAGTATATCCTTGACCAGCGCTGAAGCTTTCTTT
CASSISLTSAEAFF
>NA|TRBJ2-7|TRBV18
TGTGCCAGCTCGGTGAGCTCCTACGAGCAGTACTTC
CASSVSSYEQYF
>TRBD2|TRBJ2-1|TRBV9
TGTGCCAGCAGCGTAGCTAGCGGGACCTACAATGAGCAGTTCTTC
CASSVASGTYNEQFF
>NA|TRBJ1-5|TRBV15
TGTGCCACCAGCAGCTTCATGACAGAGGATAGCAATCAGCCCCAGCATTTT
CATSSFMTEDSNQPQHF
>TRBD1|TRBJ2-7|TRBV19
TGTGCCAGTAGCAAGGGACAGGGAGGGTACGAGCAGTACTTC
CASSKGQGGYEQYF
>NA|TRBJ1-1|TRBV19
TGTGCCAGTAGTATAGTAGCCCTAAGAACTGAAGCTTTCTTT
CASSIVALRTEAFF
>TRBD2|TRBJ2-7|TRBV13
TGTGCCAGCAGCGCGCTGGGGACTAGCGCCTACGAGCAGTACTTC
CASSALGTSAYEQYF
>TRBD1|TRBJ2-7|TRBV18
TGTGCCAGCTCCCAGGGGACAGTTGACTCCTACGAGCAGTACTTC
CASSQGTVDSYEQYF
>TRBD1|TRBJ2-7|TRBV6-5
TGTGCCAGCGCGAGGGACAGGAGGTACGAGCAGTACTTC
CASARDRRYEQYF
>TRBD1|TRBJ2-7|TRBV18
TGTGCCAGCTCATCAATCACACGGGACAGCTCCTACGAGCAGTACTTC
CASSSITRDSSYEQYF
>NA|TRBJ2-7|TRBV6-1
TGTGCCAGCAGTGAATGGCTAGAAAATTACGAGCAGTACTTC
CASSEWLENYEQYF
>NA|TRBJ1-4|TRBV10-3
TGTGCCGCAAAGGGGGGGGGTGAAAAACTGTTTTTT
CAAKGGGEKLFF